These T cell receptor beta chains were read from a single sample in a study of shared clonotypes between healthy human individuals. Profiled with immunoSEQ multiplex PCR; TCRdb holds only in-frame clones, not every one. In the table there are roughly 1,800,000 clones, approximately 94% of which are singletons. Sequencing was done on a sample of naive CD8+ T cells sorted from blood. The receptor set was obtained from a man between 18 and 35 years old in good health. The CDR3 runs from the conserved cysteine through the conserved F or W. The order of the fields is CDR3 protein, CDR3 DNA, J gene, V gene, D gene, clone size. The D gene is left open where the match is weak. Only part of the rows carry a size: once, few, many, or a class if the clone is expanded.

CASRISPGPRLTDTQYF,TGCGCCAGCAGGATTTCACCGGGGCCCAGACTCACAGATACGCAGTATTTT,TRBJ2-3,TRBV4-1,-,-
CASTPYGTGNTDTQYF,TGCGCCAGCACTCCGTACGGGACAGGAAACACAGATACGCAGTATTTT,TRBJ2-3,TRBV5-1,TRBD1,once
CASSTTAGQETQYF,TGTGCCAGCAGCACAACAGCGGGGCAAGAGACCCAGTACTTC,TRBJ2-5,TRBV7-9,TRBD2,-
CASSPEVGTQYF,TGTGCCAGCAGCCCCGAAGTAGGGACCCAGTACTTC,TRBJ2-5,TRBV11-2,-,-
CASSPDRGPEQYF,TGTGCCAGCAGCCCCGACAGGGGGCCCGAGCAGTACTTC,TRBJ2-7,TRBV5-4,TRBD1,once
CSVVGTSGRAYNEQFF,TGCAGCGTCGTTGGGACTAGCGGGAGGGCTTACAATGAGCAGTTCTTC,TRBJ2-1,TRBV29-1,TRBD2,-
CASSTPQTDPSYEQYF,TGCGCCAGCTCTACGCCCCAGACAGATCCTTCCTACGAGCAGTACTTC,TRBJ2-7,TRBV4-3,-,-
CASSVGFNSYEQYF,TGTGCCAGCAGCGTAGGTTTCAACTCCTACGAGCAGTACTTC,TRBJ2-7,TRBV9,-,-
CAWSVVSGNEQFF,TGTGCCTGGAGTGTAGTAAGCGGCAATGAGCAGTTCTTC,TRBJ2-1,TRBV30,-,-
CASSLADETQYF,TGTGCCAGCAGCTTAGCGGATGAGACCCAGTACTTC,TRBJ2-5,TRBV7-6,-,-
CASSQVDTFGLYGYTF,TGCGCCAGCAGCCAAGTGGACACCTTTGGGCTCTATGGCTACACCTTC,TRBJ1-2,TRBV4-1,-,-
CASSFGTGSYEQYF,TGTGCCAGCAGCTTTGGGACAGGCAGCTACGAGCAGTACTTC,TRBJ2-7,TRBV11-2,TRBD1,-
CASSRGTGELFF,TGTGCCAGCAGCCGGGGCACCGGGGAGCTGTTTTTT,TRBJ2-2,TRBV13,-,-
CASSTRQVSNQPQHF,TGTGCCAGTAGTACACGACAGGTTAGCAATCAGCCCCAGCATTTT,TRBJ1-5,TRBV19,-,-
CASRYRGGRSDTQYF,TGTGCCAGTCGGTATCGGGGGGGCCGGTCAGATACGCAGTATTTT,TRBJ2-3,TRBV27,TRBD2,-
CASSYVGSPGEQYF,TGTGCCAGCAGTTACGTCGGCTCCCCTGGCGAGCAGTACTTC,TRBJ2-7,TRBV6-5,-,-
CASSGTGFPEQYF,TGTGCCAGCAGCGGGACAGGGTTCCCCGAGCAGTACTTC,TRBJ2-7,TRBV6-1,TRBD1,-
CASSLVPRDGYTF,TGTGCCAGCAGCTTAGTGCCCAGGGATGGCTACACCTTC,TRBJ1-2,TRBV13,-,-
CASTRLTDQETQYF,TGTGCCAGCACCAGGCTGACGGATCAAGAGACCCAGTACTTC,TRBJ2-5,TRBV6-6,-,once
CASSADFLGSTDTQYF,TGTGCCAGCAGCGCGGACTTTCTGGGGAGCACAGATACGCAGTATTTT,TRBJ2-3,TRBV7-2,-,-
CASSLGTSGRVYEQYF,TGTGCCAGCAGTTTAGGGACTAGCGGGAGGGTTTACGAGCAGTACTTC,TRBJ2-7,TRBV28,TRBD2,once
CSVDGLAGYNEQFF,TGCAGCGTTGACGGACTAGCGGGATATAATGAGCAGTTCTTC,TRBJ2-1,TRBV29-1,TRBD2,-
CATSRDEGYEAFF,TGTGCCACCAGCAGAGATGAGGGGTATGAAGCTTTCTTT,TRBJ1-1,TRBV15,-,-
CASSLQGPQKYEQYF,TGTGCCAGCAGTCTCCAGGGACCCCAGAAATACGAGCAGTACTTC,TRBJ2-7,TRBV6-5,-,-